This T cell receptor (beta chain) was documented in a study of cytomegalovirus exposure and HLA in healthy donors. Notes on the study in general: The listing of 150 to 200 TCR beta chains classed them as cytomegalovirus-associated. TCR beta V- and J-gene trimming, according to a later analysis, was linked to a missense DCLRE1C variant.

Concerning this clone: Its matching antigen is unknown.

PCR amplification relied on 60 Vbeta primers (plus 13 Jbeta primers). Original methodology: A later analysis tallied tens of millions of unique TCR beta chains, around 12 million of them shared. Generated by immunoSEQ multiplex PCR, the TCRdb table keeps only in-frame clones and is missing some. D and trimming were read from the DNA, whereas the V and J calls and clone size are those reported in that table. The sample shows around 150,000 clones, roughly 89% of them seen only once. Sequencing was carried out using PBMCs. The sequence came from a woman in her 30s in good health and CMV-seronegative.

The CDR3 DNA reads TGTGCCAGCGGTGTGGGGGGAGCTCGGGAGCAGTACTTC. Protein product: CASGVGGAREQYF. The chain recombines TRBV5-4 with TRBJ2-7; possible D gene TRBD2, 6 bases. The germline gives CDR1 SGHNT, CDR2 YYREEE (reference sequence). Trimming stripped 7 bases from V and 7 bases from J, with 18 bases between. The CDR3 totals 13 residues.